Shown below are 16 T cell receptor beta chains from a single sample sequenced in a study of blood T cell repertoires in COVID-19 (dated by TCRdb to 2020 to 2022). The method behind the library was the immunoSEQ multiplex PCR assay. TCRdb retrieved this table from immuneACCESS and kept in-frame rearrangements only. Not all clones are present; in checked studies, unresolved V genes account for under half, and no reason is known for the remainder. In all, the sample holds about 78,000 clones, and roughly 86% of those were seen once. The ten largest clones capture around 5% of the sample. Material for sequencing was peripheral blood. The receptors originated from a man aged 50-59 years with active or convalescent COVID-19.

The chain carries TRBV10-3 and TRBJ1-4, with a weak D call TRBD1 (6 bases). Germline V gene data show CDR1 as ENHRY and CDR2 as SYGVKD. There are 15 residues in the CDR3. V dropped 7 bases and J dropped 0 bases, with 12 bases sitting between them. CDR3 nucleotides: TGTGCCATCAAGGGACAAGGGGCAACTAATGAAAAACTGTTTTTT. Residues: CAIKGQGATNEKLFF.

The V and J genes are TRBV7-9 and TRBJ1-1, with 8 bases aligning to TRBD1. Looked up from germline, CDR1 is SEHNR and CDR2 is FQNEAQ (reference sequence). This CDR3 is built from 14 residues. Trimming cost V 4 bases and J 5 bases; bases outside gene matches: 6. Written as DNA, the CDR3 is TGTGCCAGCAGCTCCGGACAGGGTTGGACTGAAGCTTTCTTT. It specifies CASSSGQGWTEAFF.

In this sample, this clone turned up a few times. The V gene is TRBV6-4, the J gene TRBJ2-2, with 8 bases fitting TRBD2. Trimming took 6 bases from V and 3 from J; bases not matched to a gene: 6. The CDR3 length is 15 residues. The germline V gene encodes CDR1 MRHNA and CDR2 SNTAGT. The CDR3 spells CASSQLGGDTGELFF. The CDR3 region has the DNA TGTGCCAGCAGCCAGCTCGGGGGGGACACCGGGGAGCTGTTTTTT.

CDR3 amino acids: CASSPSGQATEAFF. The DNA of the CDR3 is TGTGCCAGCTCACCAAGTGGACAGGCCACTGAAGCTTTCTTT. This chain connects TRBV18 to TRBJ1-1, with 7 bases matching TRBD1. Germline CDR1 KGHSH, CDR2 LQKENI. The CDR3 consists of 14 residues. V was pared by 2 bases and J by 4 bases, with 4 bases of the junction left unmatched.

As regards this clone: This specimen includes other DNA sequences encoding the same CDR3. The gene calls are TRBV11-2 and TRBJ1-1; a weak D match, TRBD1 (6 bases). The V gene lost 4 bases and the J gene lost 11 bases, with 20 bases spanning the gap. The CDR3 sequence is 14 residues long. From germline, CDR1 is SGHAT and CDR2 FQNNGV. In DNA form, the CDR3 reads TGTGCCAGCAGCTCTCTGTCCGGGGGGCCGGGGGCTTTCTTT. Encoded protein: CASSSLSGGPGAFF.

The CDR3 sequence is CASSGPTGLGSPLHF. The DNA of the CDR3 is TGTGCCAGCAGCGGCCCGACAGGGTTGGGTTCACCCCTCCACTTT. The rearrangement uses TRBV4-2 and TRBJ1-6; TRBD1 matches 7 bases. The J segment lost 9 bases and the V segment lost 5 bases, leaving 10 bases of the junction unmatched. Germline lookup yields CDR1 LGHNA and CDR2 YNFKEQ. The CDR3 consists of 15 residues.

V and J are TRBV19 and TRBJ1-4; D may be TRBD1 (6 bases). This CDR3 has 14 residues. Germline CDR1 and CDR2: LNHDA and SQIVND (reference sequence). V lost 6 bases to trimming and J lost 7 bases, with 15 bases between them. As DNA, the CDR3 is TGTGCCAGTAGCCCCGACAGGTCGGGTGAAAAACTGTTTTTT. It is translated as CASSPDRSGEKLFF.

The chain joins TRBV5-6 to TRBJ2-5; 7 positions agree with TRBD1. The V gene's germline CDR1 is SGHDT and CDR2 YYEEEE. V lost 4 bases and J lost 5; bases outside the gene matches: 8. CDR3 size: 14 residues. The CDR3 spells CASSRGRAGETQYF. In DNA form, the CDR3 reads TGTGCCAGCAGCAGGGGGCGGGCTGGGGAGACCCAGTACTTC.

V is TRBV5-1 and J is TRBJ2-5; D is possibly TRBD2 (7 bases). This CDR3 region has 15 residues. Germline CDR1 and CDR2: SGHRS and YFSETQ. V was pared by 4 bases and J by 6 bases, with 19 bases between. The CDR3 protein is CASSLAPGGAQTQYF. CDR3 nucleotide sequence: TGCGCCAGCAGCCTCGCCCCGGGGGGCGCTCAGACCCAGTACTTC.

This clone was seen more than once but under ten times. This chain joins TRBV28 and TRBJ1-1; no firm D call. The CDR3 runs 16 residues. The germline V gene has CDR1 MDHEN and CDR2 SYDVKM. The V and J ends lost 7 bases and 1 base respectively, with 19 bases between them. Here the CDR3 reads CASTYRGRAENTEAFF. CDR3 nucleotide sequence: TGTGCCAGCACCTACCGCGGGCGGGCGGAGAACACTGAAGCTTTCTTT.

The J gene is TRBJ2-1, the V gene TRBV5-4, with 8 nucleotides matching TRBD1. V was clipped by 2 bases and J by 5 bases; unmatched bases: 0. The CDR3 covers 13 residues. CDR1 and CDR2 (germline): SGHNT, YYREEE (reference sequence). DNA for the CDR3: TGTGCCAGCAGCTTACAGGGGGACAATGAGCAGTTCTTC. It encodes CASSLQGDNEQFF.

This sequence joins TRBV28 and TRBJ1-2, with D hard to call. This CDR3 has 12 amino acids. The V end was cut by 8 bases, the J end by 0 bases, with 7 bases between. CDR1 is MDHEN and CDR2 is SYDVKM in the germline V gene. CDR3 bases: TGTGCCAGCGGAGCTGCTAACTATGGCTACACCTTC. Encoded protein: CASGAANYGYTF.

The chain joins TRBV6-4 to TRBJ2-7; 7 positions match TRBD2. This CDR3 comprises 13 residues. Germline CDR1 MRHNA, CDR2 SNTAGT. The trim removed 5 bases at V and 6 bases at J, leaving 7 bases unmatched. Written as DNA, the CDR3 is TGTGCCAGCAGTAGGGACTACCGCAGCGAGCAGTACTTC. Amino acid sequence: CASSRDYRSEQYF.

This clone was detected only once. The chain has TRBV9 and TRBJ2-2; 7 nucleotides agree with TRBD2. Germline trimming cut 4 bases from V and 5 bases from J; bases unmatched to any gene: 8. Germline V CDR1 and CDR2: SGDLS, YYNGEE. This CDR3 region has 15 residues. In DNA, the CDR3 is TGTGCCAGCAGCCCCGTCGGGGGGAGGACCGGGGAGCTGTTTTTT. This encodes CASSPVGGRTGELFF.

This clone was recorded only once. This chain joins TRBV28 and TRBJ1-6, with TRBD1 matching over 7 bases. V was clipped by 7 bases and J by 7 bases; unmatched bases: 4. The length of the CDR3 is 13 residues. Per the germline V gene, CDR1 is MDHEN and CDR2 is SYDVKM. The CDR3 protein is CASMRGGNSPLHF. Written as DNA, the CDR3 is TGTGCCAGCATGAGAGGGGGCAATTCACCCCTCCACTTT.

The J gene is TRBJ1-2, the V gene TRBV7-2, with 11 bases lining up with TRBD1. Unmatched junction bases numbered 7, after V lost 5 bases and J lost 5 bases. Germline V lookup: CDR1 SGHTA, CDR2 FQGNSA. The CDR3 loop spans 15 amino acids. The CDR3 is CASSAGTGGEYGYTF. For the CDR3, the DNA is TGTGCCAGCAGCGCAGGGACAGGGGGAGAGTATGGCTACACCTTC.